The sequence of this TCR beta chain was determined in a study of cytomegalovirus exposure and HLA in healthy donors. Both 60 Vbeta primers and 13 Jbeta primers went into the PCR. Profiled with immunoSEQ multiplex PCR; TCRdb holds only in-frame clones, not every one. There are approximately 250,000 clones in the sample; 70% to 90% occur only once, and around 0.22% lies in the top ten. V shed 2 bases and J shed 5 bases, with 21 bases lying between them. CDR3 length equals 17 residues. Germline V gene sequence: CDR1 SNHLY, CDR2 FYNNEI. Details on this clone: Its antigen is not identified.

Notes on the study in general: Earlier analysis found most TCR beta V segments productive about 87% or about 30% of the time. TCR beta chains associated with HLA were, in a later analysis, more clonally expanded than equally common others.

Material: PBMCs. The V gene is TRBV2, the J gene TRBJ1-2; the D gene is possibly TRBD1 (5 bases). The sequence came from a girl aged 2 to 10 in good health and CMV-seronegative. The CDR3 DNA sequence: TGTGCCAGCAGTGAATCGAGAGTCGCAGGGAATTCATATGGCTACACCTTC. Translating gives CASSESRVAGNSYGYTF.